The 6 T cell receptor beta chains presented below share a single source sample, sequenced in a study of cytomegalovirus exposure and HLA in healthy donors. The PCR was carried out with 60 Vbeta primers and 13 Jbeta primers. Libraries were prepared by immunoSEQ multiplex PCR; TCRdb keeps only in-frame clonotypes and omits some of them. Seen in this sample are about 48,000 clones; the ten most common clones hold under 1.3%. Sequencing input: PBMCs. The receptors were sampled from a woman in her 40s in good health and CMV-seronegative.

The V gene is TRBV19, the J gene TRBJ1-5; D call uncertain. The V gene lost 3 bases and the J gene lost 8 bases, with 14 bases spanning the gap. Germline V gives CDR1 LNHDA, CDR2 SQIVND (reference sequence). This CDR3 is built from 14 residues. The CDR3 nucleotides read TGTGCCAGTAGTATTGGGAGGGTTCGGGAGCCCCAGCATTTT. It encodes CASSIGRVREPQHF.

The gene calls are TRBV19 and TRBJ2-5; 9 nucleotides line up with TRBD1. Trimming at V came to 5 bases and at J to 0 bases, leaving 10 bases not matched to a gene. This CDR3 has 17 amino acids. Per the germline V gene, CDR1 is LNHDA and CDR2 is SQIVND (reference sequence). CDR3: CASSPGTGSAYQETQYF. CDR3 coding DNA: TGTGCCAGTAGTCCCGGGACAGGGTCCGCATACCAAGAGACCCAGTACTTC.

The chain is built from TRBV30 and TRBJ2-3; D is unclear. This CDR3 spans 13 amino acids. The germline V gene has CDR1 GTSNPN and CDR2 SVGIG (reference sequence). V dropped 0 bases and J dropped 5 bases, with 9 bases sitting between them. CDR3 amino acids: CAWSVHRQDTQYF. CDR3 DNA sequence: TGTGCCTGGAGTGTACATCGACAAGATACGCAGTATTTT.

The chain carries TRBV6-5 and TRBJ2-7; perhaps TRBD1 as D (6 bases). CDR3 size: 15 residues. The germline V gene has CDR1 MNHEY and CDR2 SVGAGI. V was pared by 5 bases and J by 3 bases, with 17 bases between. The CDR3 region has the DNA TGTGCCAGCAGTAGGGGACATCCCGCGAACTACGAGCAGTACTTC. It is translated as CASSRGHPANYEQYF.

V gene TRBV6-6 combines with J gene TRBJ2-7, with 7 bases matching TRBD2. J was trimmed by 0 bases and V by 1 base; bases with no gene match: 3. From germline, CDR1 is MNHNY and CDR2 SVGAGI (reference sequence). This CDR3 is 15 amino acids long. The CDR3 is CASSYFASGSYEQYF. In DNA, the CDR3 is TGTGCCAGCAGTTACTTCGCTAGCGGCTCCTACGAGCAGTACTTC.

CDR3 in amino acids: CASSPQGNGYTF. Here the CDR3 DNA reads TGTGCCAGCAGCCCGCAGGGGAACGGCTACACCTTC. V is TRBV11-2 and J is TRBJ1-2; perhaps TRBD1 as D (6 bases). The V and J ends lost 5 bases and 8 bases respectively, with 12 bases between them. The CDR3 contains 12 residues. Germline V gives CDR1 SGHAT, CDR2 FQNNGV.